This T cell receptor beta chain is drawn from a study of patients and donors after allogeneic stem cell transplantation. MiXCR, run by TCRdb on the RT-PCR reads, gives a single entry per CDR3 protein. The table has some 880,000 distinct CDR3 sequences, roughly 18% seen once. This CDR3 has 14 residues. J was trimmed by 3 bases and V by 1 base; bases with no gene match: 2. Germline V gives CDR1 LGHNT, CDR2 FRNRAP. In this sample, this clonotype turned up a few times. This TCR was sampled from a human donor who was either an allogeneic HSCT recipient or a stem cell or donor lymphocyte infusion donor (not recorded which). It is not recorded whose cells these are; they may come from a transplant donor. The chain employs TRBV12-5 and TRBJ2-7, with 8 positions matching TRBD2. The sequencing sample was made of blood, either unsorted or a sorted T cell fraction (not recorded which). CDR3 bases: TGTGCTAGTGGTTTGGGCGGGGGGATCTACGAGCAGTACTTC. It codes for CASGLGGGIYEQYF. Full variable domain (rest looked up from reference TRBV12-5 and TRBJ2-7): DARVTQTPRHKVTEMGQEVTMRCQPILGHNTVFWYRQTMMQGLELLAYFRNRAPLDDSGMPKDRFSAEMPDATLATLKIQPSEPRDSAVYFCASGLGGGIYEQYFGPGTRLTVT.